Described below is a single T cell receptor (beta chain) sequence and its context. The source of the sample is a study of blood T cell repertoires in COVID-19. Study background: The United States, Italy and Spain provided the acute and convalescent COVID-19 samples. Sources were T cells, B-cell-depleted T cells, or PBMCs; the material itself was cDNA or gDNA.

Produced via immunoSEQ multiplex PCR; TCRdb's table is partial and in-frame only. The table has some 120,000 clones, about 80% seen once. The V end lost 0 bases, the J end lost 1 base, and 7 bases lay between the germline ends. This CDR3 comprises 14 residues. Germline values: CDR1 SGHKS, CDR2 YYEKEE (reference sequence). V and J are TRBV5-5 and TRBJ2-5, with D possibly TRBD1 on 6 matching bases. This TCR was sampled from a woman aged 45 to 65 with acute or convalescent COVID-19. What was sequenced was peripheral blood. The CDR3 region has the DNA TGTGCCAGCAGCTTGGTGGGGGCCCAAGAGACCCAGTACTTC. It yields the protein CASSLVGAQETQYF.